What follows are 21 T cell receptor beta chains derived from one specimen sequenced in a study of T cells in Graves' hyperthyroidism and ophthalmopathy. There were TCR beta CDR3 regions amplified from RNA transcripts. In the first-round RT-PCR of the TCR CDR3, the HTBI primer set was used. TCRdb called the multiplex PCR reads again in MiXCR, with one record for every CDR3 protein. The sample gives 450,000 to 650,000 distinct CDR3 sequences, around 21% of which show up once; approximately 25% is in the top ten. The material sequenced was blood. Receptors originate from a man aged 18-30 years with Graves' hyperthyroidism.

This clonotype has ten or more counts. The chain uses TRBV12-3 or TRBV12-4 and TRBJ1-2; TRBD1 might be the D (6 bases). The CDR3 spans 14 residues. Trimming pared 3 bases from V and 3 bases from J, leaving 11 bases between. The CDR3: CASSFRGGDYGYTF. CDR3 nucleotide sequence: TGTGCCAGCAGTTTCAGGGGCGGCGACTATGGCTACACCTTC.

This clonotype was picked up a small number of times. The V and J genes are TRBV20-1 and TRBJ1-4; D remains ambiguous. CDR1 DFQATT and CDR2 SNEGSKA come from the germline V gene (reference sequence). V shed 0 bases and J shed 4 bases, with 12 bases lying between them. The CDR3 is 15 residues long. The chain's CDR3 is CSARDPRANNEKLFF. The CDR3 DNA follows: TGCAGTGCTAGAGATCCCCGGGCAAATAATGAAAAACTGTTTTTT.

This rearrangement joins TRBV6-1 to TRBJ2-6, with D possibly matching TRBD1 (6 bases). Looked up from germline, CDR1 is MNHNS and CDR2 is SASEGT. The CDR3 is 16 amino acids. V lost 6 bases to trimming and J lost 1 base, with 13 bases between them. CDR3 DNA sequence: TGTGCCAGCAGGGACAGTGAAGGATCTGGGGCCAACGTCCTGACTTTC. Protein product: CASRDSEGSGANVLTF.

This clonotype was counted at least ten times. CDR3 in DNA: TGTGCCAGCATTCAATCCCAAGAGACCCAGTACTTC. Its translation: CASIQSQETQYF. V is TRBV2 and J is TRBJ2-5; D not resolved. The V gene's germline CDR1 is SNHLY and CDR2 FYNNEI. V was shortened by 7 bases and J by 1 base, with 7 bases between the two germline ends. CDR3 size: 12 residues.

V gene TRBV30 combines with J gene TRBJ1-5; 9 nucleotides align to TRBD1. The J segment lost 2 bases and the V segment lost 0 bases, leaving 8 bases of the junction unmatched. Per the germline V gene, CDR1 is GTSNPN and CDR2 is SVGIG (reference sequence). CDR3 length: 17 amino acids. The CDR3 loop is CAWSVGQGQYGNQPQHF. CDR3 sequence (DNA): TGTGCCTGGAGTGTAGGACAGGGGCAATATGGCAATCAGCCCCAGCATTTT.

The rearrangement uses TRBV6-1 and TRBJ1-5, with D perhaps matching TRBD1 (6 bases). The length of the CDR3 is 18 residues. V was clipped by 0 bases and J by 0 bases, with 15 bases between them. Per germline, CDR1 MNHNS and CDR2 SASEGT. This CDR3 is CASSEAAGAKYSNQPQHF. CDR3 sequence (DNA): TGTGCCAGCAGTGAAGCAGCAGGGGCGAAGTATAGCAATCAGCCCCAGCATTTT.

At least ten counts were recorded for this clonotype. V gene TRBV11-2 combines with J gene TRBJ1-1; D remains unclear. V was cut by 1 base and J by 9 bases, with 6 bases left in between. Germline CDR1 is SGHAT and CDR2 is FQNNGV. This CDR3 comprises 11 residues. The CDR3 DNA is TGTGCCAGCAGCTTAGGTGACAAAGCTTTCTTT. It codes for CASSLGDKAFF.

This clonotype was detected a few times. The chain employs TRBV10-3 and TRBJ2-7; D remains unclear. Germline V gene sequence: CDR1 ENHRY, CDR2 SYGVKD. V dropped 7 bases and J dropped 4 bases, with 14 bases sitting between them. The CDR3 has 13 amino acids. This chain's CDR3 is CAITRVIGYEQYF. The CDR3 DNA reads TGTGCCATCACCCGAGTCATAGGTTACGAGCAGTACTTC.

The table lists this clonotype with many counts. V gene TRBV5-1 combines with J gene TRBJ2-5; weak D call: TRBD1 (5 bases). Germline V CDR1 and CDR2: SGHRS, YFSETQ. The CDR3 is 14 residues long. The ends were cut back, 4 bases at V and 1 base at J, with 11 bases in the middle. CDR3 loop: CASSLARGQETQYF. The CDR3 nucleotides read TGCGCCAGCAGCCTTGCTAGGGGCCAAGAGACCCAGTACTTC.

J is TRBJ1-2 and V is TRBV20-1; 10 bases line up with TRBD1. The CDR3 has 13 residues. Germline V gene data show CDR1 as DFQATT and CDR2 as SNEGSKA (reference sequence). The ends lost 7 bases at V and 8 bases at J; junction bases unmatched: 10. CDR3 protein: CSVIPGGQGGYTF. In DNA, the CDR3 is TGCAGTGTCATCCCAGGGGGACAGGGGGGCTACACCTTC.

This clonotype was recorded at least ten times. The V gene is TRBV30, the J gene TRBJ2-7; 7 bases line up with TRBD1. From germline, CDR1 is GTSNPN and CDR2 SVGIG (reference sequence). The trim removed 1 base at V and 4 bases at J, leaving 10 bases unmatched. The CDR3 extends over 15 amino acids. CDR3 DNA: TGTGCCTGGAGTGAAGGGAACAGGGGTGGTTACGAGCAGTACTTC. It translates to CAWSEGNRGGYEQYF.

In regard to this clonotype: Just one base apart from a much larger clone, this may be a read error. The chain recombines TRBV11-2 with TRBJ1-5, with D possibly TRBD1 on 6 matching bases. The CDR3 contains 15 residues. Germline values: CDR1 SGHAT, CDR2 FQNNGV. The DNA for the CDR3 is TGTGCCAGCAGCTTGAACAGGGATCCAGGTCAGCACCAGCATTTT. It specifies CASSLNRDPGQHQHF. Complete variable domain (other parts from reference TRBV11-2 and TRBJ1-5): EAGVAQSPRYKIIEKRQSVAFWCNPISGHATLYWYQQILGQGPKLLIQFQNNGVVDDSQLPKDRFSAERLKGVDSTLKIQPAKLEDSAVYLCASSLNRDPGQHQHFGDGTRLSIL.

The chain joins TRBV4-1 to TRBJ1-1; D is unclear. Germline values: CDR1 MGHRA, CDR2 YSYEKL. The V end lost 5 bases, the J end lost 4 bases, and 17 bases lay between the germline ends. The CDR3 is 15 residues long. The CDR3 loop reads CASSYPAGVVTEAFF. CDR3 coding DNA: TGCGCCAGCAGCTACCCAGCCGGGGTAGTCACTGAAGCTTTCTTT.

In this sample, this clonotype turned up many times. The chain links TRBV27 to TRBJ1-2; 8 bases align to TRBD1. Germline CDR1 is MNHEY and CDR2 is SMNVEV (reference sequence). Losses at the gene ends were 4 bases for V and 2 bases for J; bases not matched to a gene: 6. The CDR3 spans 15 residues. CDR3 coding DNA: TGTGCCAGCAGTTACGGACAGGGAATCAACTATGGCTACACCTTC. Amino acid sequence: CASSYGQGINYGYTF.

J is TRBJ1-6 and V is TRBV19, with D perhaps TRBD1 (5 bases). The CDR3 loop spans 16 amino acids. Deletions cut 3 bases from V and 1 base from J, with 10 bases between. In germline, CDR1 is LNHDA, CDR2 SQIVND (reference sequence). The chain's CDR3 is CASSIRGRSYNSPLHF. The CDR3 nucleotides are TGTGCCAGTAGTATCCGGGGGAGGTCCTATAATTCACCCCTCCACTTT.

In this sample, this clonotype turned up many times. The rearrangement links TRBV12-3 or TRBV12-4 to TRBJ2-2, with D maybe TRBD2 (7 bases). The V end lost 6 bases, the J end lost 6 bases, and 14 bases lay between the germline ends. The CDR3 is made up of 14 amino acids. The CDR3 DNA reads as TGTGCCAGCAGCCGGGGGGCGGGGGCCGGGGAGCTGTTTTTT. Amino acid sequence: CASSRGAGAGELFF.

The CDR3 reads CASSQGQGRNTEAFF. The CDR3 bases are TGTGCCAGCAGCCAGGGACAGGGGCGGAACACTGAAGCTTTCTTT. This sequence joins TRBV3-1 and TRBJ1-1; 10 bases agree with TRBD1. The CDR3 is 15 amino acids. The V gene's germline CDR1 is LGHDT and CDR2 YNNKEL (reference sequence). V shed 3 bases, J shed 1 base, and the junction held 2 bases outside the gene matches. Complete variable domain (other parts from reference TRBV3-1 and TRBJ1-1): DTAVSQTPKYLVTQMGNDKSIKCEQNLGHDTMYWYKQDSKKFLKIMFSYNNKELIINETVPNRFSPKSPDKAHLNLHINSLELGDSAVYFCASSQGQGRNTEAFFGQGTRLTVV.

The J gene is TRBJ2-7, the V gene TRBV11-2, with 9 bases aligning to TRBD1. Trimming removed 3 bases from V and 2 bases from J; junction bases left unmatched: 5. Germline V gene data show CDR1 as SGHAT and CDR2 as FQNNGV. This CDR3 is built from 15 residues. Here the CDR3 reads CASSFNRDRAYEQYF. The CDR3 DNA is TGTGCCAGCAGCTTTAACCGGGACAGGGCCTACGAGCAGTACTTC.

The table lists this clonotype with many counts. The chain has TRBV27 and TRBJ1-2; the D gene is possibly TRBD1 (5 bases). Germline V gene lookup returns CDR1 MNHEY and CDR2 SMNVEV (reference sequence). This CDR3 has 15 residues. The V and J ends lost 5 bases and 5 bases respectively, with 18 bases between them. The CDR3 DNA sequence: TGTGCCAGCAGTCTCAAGCCACACGGGGGGTATGGCTACACCTTC. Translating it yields CASSLKPHGGYGYTF.

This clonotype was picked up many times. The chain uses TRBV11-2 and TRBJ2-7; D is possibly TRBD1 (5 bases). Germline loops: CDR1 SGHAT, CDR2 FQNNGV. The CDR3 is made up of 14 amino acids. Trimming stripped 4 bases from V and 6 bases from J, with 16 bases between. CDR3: CASSSDSGYGEQYF. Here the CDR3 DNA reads TGTGCCAGCAGCTCAGACTCAGGGTATGGCGAGCAGTACTTC. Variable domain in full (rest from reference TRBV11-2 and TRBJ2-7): EAGVAQSPRYKIIEKRQSVAFWCNPISGHATLYWYQQILGQGPKLLIQFQNNGVVDDSQLPKDRFSAERLKGVDSTLKIQPAKLEDSAVYLCASSSDSGYGEQYFGPGTRLTVT.

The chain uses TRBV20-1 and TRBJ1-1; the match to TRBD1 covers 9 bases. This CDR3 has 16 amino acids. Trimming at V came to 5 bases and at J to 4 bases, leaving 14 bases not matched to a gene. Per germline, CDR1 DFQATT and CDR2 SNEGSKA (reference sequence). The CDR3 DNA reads TGCAGTGCTCCCCGGACCTGGACAGGGGTGGCCACTGAAGCTTTCTTT. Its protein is CSAPRTWTGVATEAFF.